The entry that follows covers one TCR beta chain sequence. Together with a sample-barcoded 5' primer, a J-beta primer mix was included in a second PCR lasting about 7 to 11 cycles. From the 5' RACE reads, TCRdb called clonotypes with MiXCR, one entry per CDR3 protein. Among around 1,000,000 distinct CDR3 sequences, almost 25% were seen once, and the ten largest hold around 0.75%. This sample stems from a study of blood T cells in healthy people across ages. These data were likewise used in another study, on T cells of mothers and their children. As that study records: Reads obtained per mother exceeded 8.5 million TCR beta CDR3 reads, with roughly 3.3 million obtained per child.

The specimen sequenced was blood. The receptor comes from a girl aged 2 to 9 in good health.

CDR3 residues: CASSPPRASTAPGELFF. For the CDR3, the DNA is TGCGCCAGCAGCCCTCCCAGGGCATCTACGGCGCCCGGGGAGCTGTTTTTT. This sequence joins TRBV5-1 and TRBJ2-2, with D perhaps matching TRBD1 (5 bases). CDR1 is SGHRS, CDR2 YFSETQ, per germline. V gave up 4 bases and J gave up 6 bases, with 22 bases separating them. The CDR3 runs 17 residues.